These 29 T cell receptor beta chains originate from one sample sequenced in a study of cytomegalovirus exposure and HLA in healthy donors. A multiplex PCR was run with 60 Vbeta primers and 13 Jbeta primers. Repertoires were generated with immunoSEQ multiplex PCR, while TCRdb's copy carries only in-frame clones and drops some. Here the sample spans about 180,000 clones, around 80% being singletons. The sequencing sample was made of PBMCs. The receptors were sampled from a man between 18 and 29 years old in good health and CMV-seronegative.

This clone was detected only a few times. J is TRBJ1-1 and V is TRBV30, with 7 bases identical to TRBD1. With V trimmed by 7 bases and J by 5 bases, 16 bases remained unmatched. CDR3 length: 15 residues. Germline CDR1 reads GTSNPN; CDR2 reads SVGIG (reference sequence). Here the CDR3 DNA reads TGTGCCTCGATCGGGAACAGGGGTTTCAATACTGAAGCTTTCTTT. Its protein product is CASIGNRGFNTEAFF. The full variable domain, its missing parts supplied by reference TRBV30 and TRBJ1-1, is SQTIHQWPATLVQPVGSPLSLECTVEGTSNPNLYWYRQAAGRGLQLLFYSVGIGQISSEVPQNLSASRPQDRQFILSSKKLLLSDSGFYLCASIGNRGFNTEAFFGQGTRLTVV.

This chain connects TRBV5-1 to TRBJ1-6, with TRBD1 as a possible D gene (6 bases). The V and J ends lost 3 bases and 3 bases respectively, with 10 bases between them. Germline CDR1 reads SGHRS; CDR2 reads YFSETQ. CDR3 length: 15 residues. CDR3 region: CASSSGGLYNSPLHF. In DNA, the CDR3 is TGCGCCAGCAGCTCGGGGGGGCTCTATAATTCACCCCTCCACTTT.

The CDR3 region is CASTLDWLAVGTGELFF. CDR3 bases: TGCGCCAGCACCCTGGACTGGCTAGCGGTGGGGACCGGGGAGCTGTTTTTT. The rearrangement joins TRBV4-3 to TRBJ2-2; 7 nucleotides agree with TRBD2. Germline trimming cut 7 bases from V and 5 bases from J; bases unmatched to any gene: 16. This CDR3 has 17 residues. The germline gives CDR1 LGHNA, CDR2 YSLEER.

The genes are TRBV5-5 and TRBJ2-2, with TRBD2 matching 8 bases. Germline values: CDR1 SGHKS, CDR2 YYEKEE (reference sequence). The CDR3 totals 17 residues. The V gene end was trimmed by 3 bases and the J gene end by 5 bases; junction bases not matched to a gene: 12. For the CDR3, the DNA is TGTGCCAGCAGCTCAAGGACTAGCTACACTTCTACCGGGGAGCTGTTTTTT. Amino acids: CASSSRTSYTSTGELFF.

CDR3 sequence (DNA): TGTGCCAGCAGCTTAGGGGACAGACCCACCGGGGAGCTGTTTTTT. Protein product: CASSLGDRPTGELFF. The chain links TRBV7-8 to TRBJ2-2, with 7 positions matching TRBD1. The junction had 3 bases not matched to a gene; V was cut back by 1 base and J by 4 bases. CDR1 is SGHVS and CDR2 is FQNEAQ in the germline V gene. There are 15 residues in the CDR3.

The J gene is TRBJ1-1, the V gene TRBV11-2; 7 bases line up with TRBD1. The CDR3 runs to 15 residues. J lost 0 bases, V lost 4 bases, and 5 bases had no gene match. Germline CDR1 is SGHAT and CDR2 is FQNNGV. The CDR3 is CASSSKGAMNTEAFF. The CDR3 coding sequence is TGTGCCAGCAGCTCAAAGGGGGCGATGAACACTGAAGCTTTCTTT.

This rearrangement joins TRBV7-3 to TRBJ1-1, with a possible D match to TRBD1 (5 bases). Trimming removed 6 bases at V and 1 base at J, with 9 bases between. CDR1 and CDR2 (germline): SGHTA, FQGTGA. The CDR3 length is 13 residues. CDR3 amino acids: CASRKDRNTEAFF. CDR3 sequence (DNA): TGTGCCAGCAGAAAAGACAGGAACACTGAAGCTTTCTTT.

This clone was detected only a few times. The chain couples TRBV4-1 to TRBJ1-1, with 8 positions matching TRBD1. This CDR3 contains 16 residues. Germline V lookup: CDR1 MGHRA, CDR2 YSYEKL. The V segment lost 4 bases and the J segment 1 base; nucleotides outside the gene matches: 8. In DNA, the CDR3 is TGCGCCAGCAGCCTCCAGGGGGCTAGAGAGAACACTGAAGCTTTCTTT. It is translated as CASSLQGARENTEAFF.

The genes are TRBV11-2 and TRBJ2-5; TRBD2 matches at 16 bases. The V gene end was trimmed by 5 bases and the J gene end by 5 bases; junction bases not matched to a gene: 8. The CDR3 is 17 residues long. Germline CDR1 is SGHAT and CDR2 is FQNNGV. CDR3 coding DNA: TGTGCCAGCAGCGGTAGGGGACTAGCGGGGGGGCTTGAGACCCAGTACTTC. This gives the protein CASSGRGLAGGLETQYF.

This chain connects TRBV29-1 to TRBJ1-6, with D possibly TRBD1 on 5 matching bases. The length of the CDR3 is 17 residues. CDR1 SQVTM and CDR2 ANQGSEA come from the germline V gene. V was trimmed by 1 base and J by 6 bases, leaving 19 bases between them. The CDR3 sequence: CSVEGYRSGRCNSPLHF. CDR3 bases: TGCAGCGTTGAAGGGTACCGGTCAGGGCGTTGTAATTCACCCCTCCACTTT.

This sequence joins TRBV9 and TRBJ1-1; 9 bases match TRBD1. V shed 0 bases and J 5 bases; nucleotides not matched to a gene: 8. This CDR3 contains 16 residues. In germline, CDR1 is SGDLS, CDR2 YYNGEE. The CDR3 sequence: CASSVAPGQGGTEAFF. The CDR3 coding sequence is TGTGCCAGCAGCGTAGCGCCGGGACAGGGAGGTACTGAAGCTTTCTTT.

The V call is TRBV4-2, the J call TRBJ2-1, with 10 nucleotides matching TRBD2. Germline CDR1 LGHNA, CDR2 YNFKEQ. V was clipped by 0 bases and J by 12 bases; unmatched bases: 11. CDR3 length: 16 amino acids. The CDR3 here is CASSQDGLAGVRGQFF. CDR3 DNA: TGTGCCAGCAGCCAAGATGGGCTAGCGGGAGTACGAGGGCAGTTCTTC.

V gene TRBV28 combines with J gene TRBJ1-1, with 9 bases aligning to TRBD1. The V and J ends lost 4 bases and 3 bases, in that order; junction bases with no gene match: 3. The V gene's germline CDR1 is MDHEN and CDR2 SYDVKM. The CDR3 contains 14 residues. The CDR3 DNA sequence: TGTGCCAGCAGTTGGGACAGGGCGGACACTGAAGCTTTCTTT. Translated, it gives CASSWDRADTEAFF.

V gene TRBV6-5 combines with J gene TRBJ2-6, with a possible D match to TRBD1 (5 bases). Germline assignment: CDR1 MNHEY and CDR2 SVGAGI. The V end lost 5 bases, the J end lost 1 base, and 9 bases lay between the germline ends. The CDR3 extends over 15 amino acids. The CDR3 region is CASSASGSGANVLTF. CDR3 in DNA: TGTGCCAGCAGTGCGTCAGGGTCTGGGGCCAACGTCCTGACTTTC.

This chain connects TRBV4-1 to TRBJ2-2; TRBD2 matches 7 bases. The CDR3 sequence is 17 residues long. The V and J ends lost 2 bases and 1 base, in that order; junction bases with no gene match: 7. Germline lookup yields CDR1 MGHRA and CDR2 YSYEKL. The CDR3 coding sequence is TGCGCCAGCAGCCAAACCCTAGCGGCCCTGAACACCGGGGAGCTGTTTTTT. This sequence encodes CASSQTLAALNTGELFF.

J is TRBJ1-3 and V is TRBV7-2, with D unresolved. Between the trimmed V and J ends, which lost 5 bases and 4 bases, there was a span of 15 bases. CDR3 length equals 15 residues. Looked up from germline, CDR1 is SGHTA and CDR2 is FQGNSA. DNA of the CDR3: TGTGCCAGCAGCACTACAAGCTTTACAGGAAACACCATATATTTT. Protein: CASSTTSFTGNTIYF.

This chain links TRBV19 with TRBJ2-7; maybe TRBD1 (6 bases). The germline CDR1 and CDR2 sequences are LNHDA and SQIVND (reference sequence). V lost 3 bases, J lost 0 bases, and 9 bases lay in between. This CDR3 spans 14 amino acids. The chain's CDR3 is CASSMTGASYEQYF. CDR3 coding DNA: TGTGCCAGTAGTATGACAGGTGCCTCCTACGAGCAGTACTTC.

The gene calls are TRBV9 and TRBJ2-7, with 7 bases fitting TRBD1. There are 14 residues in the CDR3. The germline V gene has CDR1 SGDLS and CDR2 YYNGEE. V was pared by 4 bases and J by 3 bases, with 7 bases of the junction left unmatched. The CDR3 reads CASSPGTADYEQYF. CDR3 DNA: TGTGCCAGCAGCCCGGGGACAGCCGACTACGAGCAGTACTTC.

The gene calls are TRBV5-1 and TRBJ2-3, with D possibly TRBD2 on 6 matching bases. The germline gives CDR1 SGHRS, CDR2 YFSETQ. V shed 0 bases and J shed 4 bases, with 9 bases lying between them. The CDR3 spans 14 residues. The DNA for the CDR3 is TGCGCCAGCAGCTTGGGCGGGGACGCAGATACGCAGTATTTT. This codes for CASSLGGDADTQYF.

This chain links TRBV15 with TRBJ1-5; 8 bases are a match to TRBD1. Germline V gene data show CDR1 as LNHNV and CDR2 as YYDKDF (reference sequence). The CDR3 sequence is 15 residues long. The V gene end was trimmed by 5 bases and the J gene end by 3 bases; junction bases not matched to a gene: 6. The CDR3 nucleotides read TGTGCCACCAGCGGAAGACAGGGGAACAATCAGCCCCAGCATTTT. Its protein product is CATSGRQGNNQPQHF. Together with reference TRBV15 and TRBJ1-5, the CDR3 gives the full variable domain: DAMVIQNPRYQVTQFGKPVTLSCSQTLNHNVMYWYQQKSSQAPKLLFHYYDKDFNNEADTPDNFQSRRPNTSFCFLDIRSPGLGDTAMYLCATSGRQGNNQPQHFGDGTRLSIL.

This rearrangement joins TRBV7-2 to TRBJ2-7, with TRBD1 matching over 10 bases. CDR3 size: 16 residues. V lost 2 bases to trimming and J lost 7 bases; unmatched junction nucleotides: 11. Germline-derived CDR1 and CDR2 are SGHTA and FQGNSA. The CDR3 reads CASSLTGTGAAGEQYF. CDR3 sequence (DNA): TGTGCCAGCAGCTTAACCGGGACAGGGGCCGCTGGGGAGCAGTACTTC.

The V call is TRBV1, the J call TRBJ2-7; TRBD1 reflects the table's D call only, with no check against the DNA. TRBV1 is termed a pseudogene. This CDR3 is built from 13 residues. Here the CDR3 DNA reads TGCACCCCTATAGGGACAGGGCCCTGGGAGCAGTACTTC. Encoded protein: CTPIGTGPWEQYF.

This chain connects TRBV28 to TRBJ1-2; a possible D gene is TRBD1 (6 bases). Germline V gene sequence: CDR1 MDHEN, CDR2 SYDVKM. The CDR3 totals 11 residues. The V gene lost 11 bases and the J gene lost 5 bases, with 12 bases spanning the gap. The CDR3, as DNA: TGTGCCTGTAGGGGGTATTATGGCTACACCTTC. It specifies CACRGYYGYTF.

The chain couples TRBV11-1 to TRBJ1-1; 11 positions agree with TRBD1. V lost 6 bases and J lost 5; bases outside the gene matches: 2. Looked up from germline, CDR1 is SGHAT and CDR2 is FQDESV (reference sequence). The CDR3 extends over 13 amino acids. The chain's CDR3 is CASRRDRGTEAFF. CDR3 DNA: TGTGCCAGCAGGAGGGACAGGGGGACTGAAGCTTTCTTT. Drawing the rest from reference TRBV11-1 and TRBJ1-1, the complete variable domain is EAEVAQSPRYKITEKSQAVAFWCDPISGHATLYWYRQILGQGPELLVQFQDESVVDDSQLPKDRFSAERLKGVDSTLKIQPAELGDSAMYLCASRRDRGTEAFFGQGTRLTVV.

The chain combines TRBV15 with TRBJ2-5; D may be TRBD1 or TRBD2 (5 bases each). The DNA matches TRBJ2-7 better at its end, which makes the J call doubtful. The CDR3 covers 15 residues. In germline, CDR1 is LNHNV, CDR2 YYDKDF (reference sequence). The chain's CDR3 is CATSRSGGGGYEQYF. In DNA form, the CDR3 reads TGTGCCACCAGCAGATCAGGCGGTGGGGGCTACGAGCAGTACTTC.

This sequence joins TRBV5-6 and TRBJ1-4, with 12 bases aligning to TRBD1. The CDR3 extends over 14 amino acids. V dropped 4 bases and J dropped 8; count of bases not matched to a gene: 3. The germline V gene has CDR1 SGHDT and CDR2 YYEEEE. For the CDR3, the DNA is TGTGCCAGCAGCCGGGGACAGGGGGCCGAAAAACTGTTTTTT. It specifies CASSRGQGAEKLFF.

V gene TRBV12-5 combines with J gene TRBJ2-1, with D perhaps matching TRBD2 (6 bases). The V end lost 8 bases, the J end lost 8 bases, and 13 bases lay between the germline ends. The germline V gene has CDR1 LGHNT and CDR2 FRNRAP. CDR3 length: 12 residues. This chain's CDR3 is CASSREIYEQFF. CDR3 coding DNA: TGTGCTAGTTCCCGGGAGATTTATGAGCAGTTCTTC.

DNA for the CDR3: TGTGCCAGCAGCTTACGGGGGGAGACCTCATACAATGAGCAGTTCTTC. It specifies CASSLRGETSYNEQFF. J is TRBJ2-1 and V is TRBV7-3; 7 bases align to TRBD2. This CDR3 is 16 amino acids long. CDR1 and CDR2 (germline): SGHTA, FQGTGA. Trimming removed 2 bases from V and 4 bases from J; junction bases left unmatched: 8.

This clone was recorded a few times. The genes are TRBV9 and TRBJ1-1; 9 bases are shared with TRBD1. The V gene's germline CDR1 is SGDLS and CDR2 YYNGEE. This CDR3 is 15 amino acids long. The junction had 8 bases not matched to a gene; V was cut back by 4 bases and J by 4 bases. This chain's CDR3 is CASSPRDREATEAFF. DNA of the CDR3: TGTGCCAGCAGCCCCCGGGACAGGGAGGCCACTGAAGCTTTCTTT. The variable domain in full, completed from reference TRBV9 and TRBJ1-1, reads DSGVTQTPKHLITATGQRVTLRCSPRSGDLSVYWYQQSLDQGLQFLIQYYNGEERAKGNILERFSAQQFPDLHSELNLSSLELGDSALYFCASSPRDREATEAFFGQGTRLTVV.